This record concerns one TCR beta chain sequence. The antigen is unknown. No patient had autoimmune disease or received systemic immunosuppression. The data originate from a study of OX40 agonist ivuxolimab in advanced cancers. Findings of the study overall: CD4+ and CD8+ blood T cells expanded clonally by week 6 at 0.1 to 3.0 mg/kg. The mean number of expanded clones was higher in CD8+ T cells than in CD4+.

Sequencing used immunoSEQ multiplex PCR; TCRdb keeps in-frame clones, though not all of them. The sample consists of some 50,000 clones, around 94% of them appearing once. Germline assignment: CDR1 SGDLS and CDR2 YYNGEE. The V gene end was trimmed by 2 bases and the J gene end by 6 bases; junction bases not matched to a gene: 4. The CDR3 is made up of 14 amino acids. The chain combines TRBV9 with TRBJ2-7, with 11 positions matching TRBD2. The sequence came from an adult with an advanced solid tumor such as melanoma, head and neck, liver or kidney cancer. The sample here was CD4+ or CD8+ T cells sorted from blood, taken in a trial of the OX40 agonist ivuxolimab. This chain's CDR3 is CASSVTSGRSEQYF. The CDR3 region has the DNA TGTGCCAGCAGCGTCACTAGCGGGAGAAGCGAGCAGTACTTC.